At least ten counts were recorded for the clone carrying this T cell receptor beta chain. Antigen unknown. This sample was taken from a study of regulatory T cells in long-lasting Graves disease. Building of the TCR beta libraries involved iRepertoire HTBI primers and Arm-PCR of CDR3 regions. TCRdb re-called the multiplex PCR reads with MiXCR, one entry per CDR3 protein. The table shows approximately 310,000 distinct CDR3 sequences, with roughly 18% occurring only once. Time point: newly diagnosed GD, antithyroid drugs for less than 3 months. There was RNA extracted from PBMCs, and the TCR library was made from it. Staff drew about 8.9 milliliters of peripheral blood into EDTA tubes. V was cut by 2 bases and J by 7 bases, with 17 bases left in between. The germline CDR1 and CDR2 sequences are MNHEY and SMNVEV (reference sequence). The CDR3 consists of 16 residues. Broader study findings: The analysis examined peripheral blood only and excluded thyroid tissue.

The receptor was derived from a female donor with Graves disease. Sample: peripheral blood mononuclear cells (PBMCs), taken at new diagnosis, from a patient treated with antithyroid drugs. The gene calls are TRBV27 and TRBJ1-4; D is possibly TRBD1 (6 bases). CDR3 amino acids: CASSLETGVGTEKLFF. The DNA for the CDR3 is TGTGCCAGCAGTTTAGAGACAGGCGTCGGTACTGAAAAACTGTTTTTT.